The clone carrying this T cell receptor beta chain was found a few times. The CDR3 consists of 14 residues. J was trimmed by 8 bases and V by 4 bases; bases with no gene match: 7. The V gene's germline CDR1 is LGHDT and CDR2 YNNKEL (reference sequence). In the authors' workflow: Reference gene primer amplification gave estimated nucleated cell counts. Here immunoSEQ multiplex PCR was the method, and the copy in TCRdb shows in-frame clones only, minus some. V, J and clone size are taken as reported in that table, and D and trimming were inferred from the DNA itself. The sample includes about 500,000 clones, 70% to 90% of them seen just once. These data come from a study of blood T cell repertoires in COVID-19. Study context: Researchers got acute and convalescent COVID-19 samples from the United States, Italy and Spain. The analysed material was cDNA or gDNA that came from T cells, B-cell-depleted T cells, or PBMCs.

Recruited during active infection, patients (from Seattle) were subsequently followed longitudinally. The receptor was derived from a woman aged 45-65 years with COVID-19, enrolled during active disease. The chain recombines TRBV3-1 (or the pseudogene TRBV3-2) with TRBJ1-3; TRBD1 aligns across 8 bases. Material: peripheral blood. The CDR3 region is CASSPGQGGDTIYF. CDR3 DNA: TGTGCCAGCAGCCCAGGACAGGGCGGGGACACCATATATTTT.